This TCR beta chain emerged from a study of blood T cell repertoires in COVID-19. Background on the study: The study drew acute and convalescent COVID-19 samples from the United States, Italy and Spain. T cells, B-cell-depleted T cells, or PBMCs supplied cDNA or gDNA.

In the original workflow: The authors estimated nucleated cell counts from reference gene primer amplification. Some clones are missing from TCRdb's copy, which holds only in-frame ones; the method was immunoSEQ multiplex PCR. Clone size and the V and J calls come from that table; the DNA yielded D and trimming. Among about 170,000 clones listed, 84% were seen once. What was sequenced was peripheral blood. The clonotype comes from a human donor with acute or convalescent COVID-19. The donor label of this sample is uncertain.

The CDR3 sequence is CASSPTEDSKNIQYF. CDR3 nucleotides: TGTGCCAGCAGCCCGACCGAGGACAGTAAAAACATTCAGTACTTC. The chain employs TRBV5-4 and TRBJ2-4; D might be TRBD1 (6 bases). Germline CDR1 SGHNT, CDR2 YYREEE (reference sequence). V gave up 4 bases and J gave up 4 bases, with 15 bases separating them. The CDR3 is 15 amino acids. Filled out from reference TRBV5-4 and TRBJ2-4, the complete variable domain reads ETGVTQSPTHLIKTRGQQVTLRCSSQSGHNTVSWYQQALGQGPQFIFQYYREEENGRGNFPPRFSGLQFPNYSSELNVNALELDDSALYLCASSPTEDSKNIQYFGAGTRLSVL.